These T cell receptor beta chains were read from a single sample in a study of blood T cell repertoires in COVID-19. Repertoires were generated with immunoSEQ multiplex PCR, while TCRdb's copy carries only in-frame clones and drops some. The data show approximately 390,000 clones, with 88% seen just once and roughly 1.9% held by the top ten. Material for sequencing was PBMCs or T cells enriched from blood (not recorded which). These TCRs come from a woman aged 40 to 50 with acute COVID-19. The CDR3 runs from the conserved cysteine through the conserved F or W. Not every row has a clone size; where given, it reads once, few, many or a size class.

TRBJ2-5 . TRBV4-2 CASSRGDGTAETQYF
TRBJ1-1 . TRBV20-1 CSAIAGVAFF
TRBJ2-3 . TRBV10-1 CASSHSSRQGVTDTQYF
TRBJ1-5 . TRBV7-9 CASSLVGPTGEAPQHF
TRBJ2-1 once TRBV9 CASSVGGGNYNEQFF
TRBJ1-6 once TRBV11-2 CASSLNRVDNSPLHF
TRBJ2-3 . TRBV29-1 CSVTGEGSTDTQYF
TRBJ2-7 . TRBV6-5 CASSWTRAGGYEQYF
TRBJ2-2 . TRBV15 CATSGDLRNRVNTGELFF
TRBJ1-4 once TRBV6-5 CASSPVTGRGEKLFF
TRBJ2-5 . TRBV5-1 CAGSNGGSGTGIGETQYF
TRBJ2-5 . TRBV5-4 CASSQRTGGGAETQYF
TRBJ2-5 . TRBV2 CASSEPKLGRETQYF
TRBJ2-1 . TRBV10-2 CASSESVLWGPSQYNEQFF
TRBJ1-2 . TRBV29-1 CSVDPNGLGYTF
TRBJ1-2 . TRBV27 CASSLSPTAGYGYTF
TRBJ1-5 few TRBV2 CASSEEQGHQPQHF
TRBJ2-1 . TRBV18 CASSPPSGNEQFF
TRBJ2-3 . TRBV20-1 CSASSPSGGTDTQYF
TRBJ2-3 . TRBV19 CASSQGTSGGGTDTQYF
TRBJ1-5 . TRBV24-1 CATSGSGGNQPQHF
TRBJ2-5 . TRBV29-1 CSVEIVGGQETQYF
TRBJ2-5 . TRBV6-5 CASSRQGTETQYF
TRBJ1-1 . TRBV7-9 CASSLWRGKAFF
TRBJ2-2 . TRBV11-2 CASSSNRGSRDTGELFF
TRBJ1-2 . TRBV5-1 CASSFRQGGSYGYTF
TRBJ1-3 . TRBV19 CASSLRAGNTIYF
TRBJ2-7 once TRBV6-1 CASTSGQGLNEQYF
TRBJ1-3 . TRBV30 CAWRTGRYGNTIYF
TRBJ1-6 . TRBV7-9 CASSLGDRGRNSPLHF
TRBJ1-2 few TRBV19 CASSAYLRRGGYTF
TRBJ1-1 . TRBV3-1/TRBV3-2 CASTNRGRNTEAFF
TRBJ2-7 . TRBV12-5 CASGLVTGLIHEQYF
TRBJ2-1 . TRBV30 CAWSVWGGLLPSLTPYNEQFF
TRBJ2-7 . TRBV9 CASSVDPGESYEQYF
TRBJ1-2 . TRBV6-1 CASSEKSIVANYGYTF
TRBJ2-7 . TRBV6-5 CASRPPLAGRREQYF